The next 29 T cell receptor beta chains were all read from a single sample in a study of blood T cell repertoires in COVID-19. The assay was immunoSEQ multiplex PCR, and TCRdb's table has in-frame clones only and misses some. The repertoire has about 150,000 clones, 85% to 90% of them found once; the top ten carry 15%. Sequencing input: peripheral blood. Receptors originate from a middle-aged woman with acute or convalescent COVID-19.

This clone was seen once. The chain uses TRBV6-5 and TRBJ2-7; TRBD2 matches 10 bases. CDR3 size: 15 residues. V lost 6 bases to trimming and J lost 7 bases; unmatched junction nucleotides: 12. Germline V lookup: CDR1 MNHEY, CDR2 SVGAGI. In DNA, the CDR3 is TGTGCCAGCAGACGACTCCCCCTAGCGGGAGTTGAGCAGTACTTC. This sequence encodes CASRRLPLAGVEQYF.

The rearrangement joins TRBV10-2 to TRBJ2-1; no definite D call. CDR3 size: 12 residues. Per germline, CDR1 WSHSY and CDR2 SAAADI. The V and J ends lost 3 bases and 5 bases respectively, with 5 bases between them. In nucleotides, the CDR3 is TGCGCCAGCAGTGAACTTAACAATGAGCAGTTCTTC. Translation: CASSELNNEQFF.

This clone came up a few times. This chain uses TRBV7-3 with TRBJ1-5, with unresolved D. The germline V and J ends were trimmed by 3 bases and 6 bases, with 9 bases remaining between them. This CDR3 is 13 amino acids long. Germline assignment: CDR1 SGHTA and CDR2 FQGTGA. CDR3 sequence: CASSLGPGQPQHF. The CDR3 DNA is TGTGCCAGCAGCTTGGGTCCGGGTCAGCCCCAGCATTTT.

The chain uses TRBV27 and TRBJ1-6; 9 positions agree with TRBD1. Germline V gene lookup returns CDR1 MNHEY and CDR2 SMNVEV (reference sequence). The CDR3 consists of 16 residues. The J segment lost 2 bases and the V segment lost 6 bases, leaving 5 bases of the junction unmatched. The CDR3 bases are TGTGCCAGCAGCAGTACAGGGGGCACCTATAATTCACCCCTCCACTTT. Translation gives CASSSTGGTYNSPLHF.

Written as DNA, the CDR3 is TGTGCCAGCGCTTCACAGGGTCCCGAGCAGTACTTC. Translation gives CASASQGPEQYF. J is TRBJ2-7 and V is TRBV27, with D tentatively TRBD1 (6 bases). Per germline, CDR1 MNHEY and CDR2 SMNVEV (reference sequence). V was pared by 8 bases and J by 6 bases, with 14 bases between. The CDR3 extends over 12 amino acids.

The chain employs TRBV24-1 and TRBJ1-6, with D possibly being TRBD1 (6 bases). Germline assignment: CDR1 KGHDR and CDR2 SFDVKD. There are 14 residues in the CDR3. Trimming removed 4 bases at V and 9 bases at J, with 12 bases between. This CDR3 reads CATSETGRGSPLHF. DNA for the CDR3: TGTGCCACCAGTGAGACAGGTCGTGGTTCACCCCTCCACTTT.

The genes are TRBV5-1 and TRBJ1-3, with D possibly matching TRBD1 (6 bases). Germline V lookup: CDR1 SGHRS, CDR2 YFSETQ. The CDR3 sequence is 16 residues long. V gave up 4 bases and J gave up 2 bases, with 16 bases separating them. The CDR3 loop is CASSKRSGEAGNTIYF. In nucleotides, the CDR3 is TGCGCCAGCAGCAAACGGTCAGGGGAAGCTGGAAACACCATATATTTT. Filled out from reference TRBV5-1 and TRBJ1-3, the complete variable domain reads KAGVTQTPRYLIKTRGQQVTLSCSPISGHRSVSWYQQTPGQGLQFLFEYFSETQRNKGNFPGRFSGRQFSNSRSEMNVSTLELGDSALYLCASSKRSGEAGNTIYFGEGSWLTVV.

This chain joins TRBV5-1 and TRBJ1-3; TRBD1 is a possible D gene (6 bases). Trimming pared 5 bases from V and 4 bases from J, leaving 16 bases between. Germline CDR1 reads SGHRS; CDR2 reads YFSETQ. The CDR3 has 15 amino acids. The CDR3 loop is CASRENQGSGNTIYF. The CDR3 coding sequence is TGCGCCAGCAGGGAAAACCAGGGGTCCGGAAACACCATATATTTT.

This chain's CDR3 is CASSLPSSADTQYF. The CDR3 DNA follows: TGCGCCAGCAGCTTGCCCAGTTCCGCAGATACGCAGTATTTT. The chain joins TRBV5-1 to TRBJ2-3, with no clear D. This CDR3 is 14 amino acids long. With 1 base removed from V and 4 bases from J, the gap between germline ends came to 10 bases. Looked up from germline, CDR1 is SGHRS and CDR2 is YFSETQ.

The chain is built from TRBV4-1 and TRBJ1-5, with D maybe TRBD1 (5 bases). V was shortened by 0 bases and J by 0 bases, with 9 bases between the two germline ends. Germline V gives CDR1 MGHRA, CDR2 YSYEKL. This CDR3 spans 16 amino acids. CDR3 in DNA: TGCGCCAGCAGCCAAGACCCGACAGTTAGCAATCAGCCCCAGCATTTT. Its protein is CASSQDPTVSNQPQHF.

This clone was observed a few times. This chain connects TRBV2 to TRBJ1-1; D perhaps matches TRBD1 (6 bases). CDR3 length: 14 amino acids. CDR1 is SNHLY, CDR2 FYNNEI, per germline. The V gene lost 7 bases and the J gene lost 5 bases, with 17 bases spanning the gap. In DNA form, the CDR3 reads TGTGCCAGCACCCCTGGGGGGGCTTGGACTGAAGCTTTCTTT. Translation: CASTPGGAWTEAFF. Using reference TRBV2 and TRBJ1-1 for the parts outside the CDR3, the full variable domain is EPEVTQTPSHQVTQMGQEVILRCVPISNHLYFYWYRQILGQKVEFLVSFYNNEISEKSEIFDDQFSVERPDGSNFTLKIRSTKLEDSAMYFCASTPGGAWTEAFFGQGTRLTVV.

The chain carries TRBV3-1 (or the pseudogene TRBV3-2) and TRBJ1-1; D call uncertain. There are 12 residues in the CDR3. V lost 4 bases and J 8 bases, leaving 11 bases between the germline ends. CDR1 and CDR2 (germline): LGHDT, YNNKEL (reference sequence). The CDR3 loop is CASSRAGREAFF. CDR3 nucleotides: TGTGCCAGCAGCCGAGCAGGCAGGGAAGCTTTCTTT.

The chain recombines TRBV10-3 with TRBJ1-1; 7 bases fit TRBD1. CDR1 and CDR2 (germline): ENHRY, SYGVKD. V shed 8 bases, J shed 3 bases, and the junction held 9 bases outside the gene matches. The CDR3 is 14 amino acids. The CDR3 DNA reads as TGTGCCATCGGCTTCAGGGGGAAGGACACTGAAGCTTTCTTT. Its translation is CAIGFRGKDTEAFF.

The rearrangement joins TRBV6-6 to TRBJ1-3, with D uncertain. V was trimmed by 5 bases and J by 3 bases, leaving 14 bases between them. The CDR3 extends over 15 amino acids. Germline V gene data show CDR1 as MNHNY and CDR2 as SVGAGI (reference sequence). The CDR3 sequence is CASSRLGRDGNTIYF. CDR3 nucleotide sequence: TGTGCCAGCAGTCGACTGGGTCGGGATGGAAACACCATATATTTT.

V and J are TRBV5-1 and TRBJ2-5, with unresolved D. Deletions cut 0 bases from V and 1 base from J, with 4 bases between. This CDR3 contains 13 residues. Germline lookup yields CDR1 SGHRS and CDR2 YFSETQ. The CDR3 reads CASSLVAQETQYF. For the CDR3, the DNA is TGCGCCAGCAGCTTGGTGGCCCAAGAGACCCAGTACTTC.

The gene calls are TRBV15 and TRBJ2-3; the match to TRBD2 covers 9 bases. Germline trimming cut 0 bases from V and 2 bases from J; bases unmatched to any gene: 6. Germline V gives CDR1 LNHNV, CDR2 YYDKDF (reference sequence). CDR3 length: 17 residues. The CDR3 region is CATSRDLAGSLTDTQYF. In DNA form, the CDR3 reads TGTGCCACCAGCAGAGATCTAGCGGGAAGCCTCACAGATACGCAGTATTTT.

J is TRBJ2-1 and V is TRBV24-1; 8 bases are shared with TRBD1. Germline CDR1 and CDR2: KGHDR and SFDVKD. V shed 4 bases and J 3 bases; nucleotides not matched to a gene: 7. There are 16 residues in the CDR3. The CDR3 coding sequence is TGTGCCACCAGTGACTTAGGGACAGGTGACTACAATGAGCAGTTCTTC. It is translated as CATSDLGTGDYNEQFF.

The chain links TRBV2 to TRBJ2-7, with a possible D match to TRBD2 (6 bases). CDR1 is SNHLY and CDR2 is FYNNEI in the germline V gene. The CDR3 runs 12 residues. V lost 6 bases, J lost 5 bases, and 11 bases lay in between. CDR3 in amino acids: CASREGPHEQYF. In nucleotides, the CDR3 is TGTGCCAGCAGGGAGGGACCCCACGAGCAGTACTTC.

J is TRBJ2-7 and V is TRBV4-2, with 11 bases matching TRBD2. Trimming cost V 1 base and J 7 bases; bases outside gene matches: 9. Germline CDR1 and CDR2: LGHNA and YNFKEQ. The CDR3 is 16 residues long. The CDR3 DNA is TGTGCCAGCAGCCAAGTAGGAACTAGCGGGGGAGAAGAGCAGTACTTC. Translation gives CASSQVGTSGGEEQYF.

The CDR3 loop reads CAISWTRTSGKPTYNEQFF. In DNA, the CDR3 is TGTGCCATCAGTTGGACGAGGACTAGCGGGAAGCCTACCTACAATGAGCAGTTCTTC. This chain links TRBV10-3 with TRBJ2-1; 12 bases fit TRBD2. Germline V CDR1 and CDR2: ENHRY, SYGVKD. J was trimmed by 2 bases and V by 5 bases; bases with no gene match: 13. The CDR3 length is 19 residues.

This chain connects TRBV10-3 to TRBJ2-7; 10 bases agree with TRBD2. From germline, CDR1 is ENHRY and CDR2 SYGVKD. With 10 bases clipped from V and 3 bases from J, the junction kept 12 bases outside the gene matches. The length of the CDR3 is 15 residues. As DNA, the CDR3 is TGTGCCACCGGCGGGAGTTCTAGCGGGAGCTACGAGCAGTACTTC. Protein: CATGGSSSGSYEQYF.

This clone came up a few times. CDR3 protein: CASSLRGTEAFF. The CDR3 nucleotides read TGTGCCAGCAGCTTGAGAGGAACTGAAGCTTTCTTT. The chain uses TRBV5-4 and TRBJ1-1; no definite D call. Germline CDR1 SGHNT, CDR2 YYREEE (reference sequence). V was cut by 1 base and J by 5 bases, with 6 bases left in between. This CDR3 is 12 amino acids long.

V gene TRBV6-6 combines with J gene TRBJ1-5, with D unresolved. The V end lost 6 bases, the J end lost 5 bases, and 11 bases lay between the germline ends. Per germline, CDR1 MNHNY and CDR2 SVGAGI (reference sequence). CDR3 length: 13 amino acids. The CDR3 DNA reads TGTGCCAGCAGAACGACGGAGGATCAGCCCCAGCATTTT. Translation gives CASRTTEDQPQHF.

The gene calls are TRBV5-8 and TRBJ2-3, with D unclear. Deletions cut 7 bases from V and 6 bases from J, with 18 bases between. Germline CDR1 reads SGHTS; CDR2 reads YDEGEE. CDR3 length: 14 residues. CDR3 region: CASPRSAIDDTQYF. DNA of the CDR3: TGTGCCAGCCCCCGATCCGCTATTGATGATACGCAGTATTTT.

The V call is TRBV30, the J call TRBJ2-5, with 12 bases that match TRBD1. The CDR3 is 13 residues long. V lost 5 bases and J lost 5; bases outside the gene matches: 3. Per the germline V gene, CDR1 is GTSNPN and CDR2 is SVGIG (reference sequence). CDR3 DNA: TGTGCCTGGTGGGACAGGGGGCCGGAGACCCAGTACTTC. The encoded protein is CAWWDRGPETQYF.

The chain couples TRBV9 to TRBJ2-7; 14 nucleotides match TRBD2. After removal of 0 bases from V and 9 bases from J, the junction contained 8 bases not matched to a gene. The germline gives CDR1 SGDLS, CDR2 YYNGEE. This CDR3 spans 16 amino acids. Here the CDR3 reads CASSVAEGLAGGVQYF. The CDR3 coding sequence is TGTGCCAGCAGCGTAGCTGAAGGACTAGCGGGGGGTGTGCAGTACTTC.

CDR3 bases: TGCGCCAGCAGCTTGGAGACAGGGTACGAGCAGTACTTC. This codes for CASSLETGYEQYF. J is TRBJ2-7 and V is TRBV5-1; 7 bases match TRBD1. The germline gives CDR1 SGHRS, CDR2 YFSETQ. V lost 0 bases, J lost 4 bases, and 1 base stayed unmatched. The CDR3 extends over 13 amino acids.

The rearrangement uses TRBV7-9 and TRBJ2-1; 8 nucleotides line up with TRBD1. Germline V CDR1 and CDR2: SEHNR, FQNEAQ (reference sequence). The junction had 7 bases not matched to a gene; V was cut back by 8 bases and J by 4 bases. This CDR3 has 14 residues. Here the CDR3 reads CASGRTGLYNEQFF. DNA of the CDR3: TGTGCCAGCGGCAGGACAGGGTTGTACAATGAGCAGTTCTTC. The full variable domain, completed using reference TRBV7-9 and TRBJ2-1, is DTGVSQNPRHKITKRGQNVTFRCDPISEHNRLYWYRQTLGQGPEFLTYFQNEAQLEKSRLLSDRFSAERPKGSFSTLEIQRTEQGDSAMYLCASGRTGLYNEQFFGPGTRLTVL.

V and J are TRBV2 and TRBJ2-3; 8 positions match TRBD2. V shed 7 bases and J 4 bases; nucleotides not matched to a gene: 13. Germline-derived CDR1 and CDR2 are SNHLY and FYNNEI. The CDR3 consists of 16 residues. The CDR3: CASIYYPGGPSDTQYF. The DNA of the CDR3 is TGTGCCAGCATTTATTATCCGGGAGGGCCCTCAGATACGCAGTATTTT.